The 22 T cell receptor beta chains below come from one sample, sequenced in a study of T-cell memory formation after mild COVID-19 (dated by TCRdb to the early 2020s). Library generation was performed with 5' RACE. TCRdb lists the instrument as Illumina NovaSeq 6000. TCRdb redid the processing of the public reads, applying fastp at Q25 and MiXCR, and retained in-frame beta chains. Rows are combined by CDR3 protein, so each entry shows the most common genes and DNA. The sample table contains 150,000 to 200,000 distinct CDR3 sequences; only one count was recorded for under 14% of them. Approximately 3.8% of the sample goes to the ten largest clones. Sequenced: PBMCs or a T cell subset sorted from them (not recorded which). The receptors were gathered from a man between 18 and 29 years old who had mild COVID-19 (a few samples of this study predate the infection). The sample titles of this study are shuffled in the database, so cell type and time point are left out; the donor was told from shared clones.

This sequence joins TRBV3-1 and TRBJ1-6; D unresolved. V shed 2 bases and J shed 3 bases, with 5 bases lying between them. Per the germline V gene, CDR1 is LGHDT and CDR2 is YNNKEL (reference sequence). The CDR3 consists of 14 residues. The CDR3: CASSQLGYNSPLHF. The CDR3 nucleotides read TGTGCCAGCAGCCAATTGGGCTATAATTCACCCCTCCACTTT.

The rearrangement joins TRBV6-2 or TRBV6-3 to TRBJ2-5; D is tentatively TRBD1 or TRBD2 (5 bases each). V lost 4 bases and J 1 base, leaving 19 bases between the germline ends. Germline loops: CDR1 MNHEY, CDR2 SVGEGT. The CDR3 is made up of 17 amino acids. The CDR3 region has the DNA TGTGCCAGCAGTTCCATACGGGGCACACGATCCCAAGAGACCCAGTACTTC. It yields the protein CASSSIRGTRSQETQYF.

This clonotype has ten or more counts. The chain recombines TRBV29-1 with TRBJ2-1; no reliable D call. The CDR3 runs 11 residues. Germline V gene data show CDR1 as SQVTM and CDR2 as ANQGSEA. Trimming removed 5 bases at V and 3 bases at J, with 5 bases between. The CDR3 nucleotides read TGCAGCGTTCGGTTCTACAATGAGCAGTTCTTC. Protein: CSVRFYNEQFF.

There are a few counts of this clonotype. This CDR3 is CSAPRPGGLTGELFF. The CDR3 nucleotides are TGCAGTGCCCCTAGGCCGGGGGGACTCACCGGGGAGCTGTTTTTT. V is TRBV20-1 and J is TRBJ2-2; 7 bases match TRBD2. Trimming took 6 bases from V and 4 from J; bases not matched to a gene: 11. Germline assignment: CDR1 DFQATT and CDR2 SNEGSKA (reference sequence). The CDR3 spans 15 residues.

Relative to its sample, this clonotype is medium-sized. Here the CDR3 reads CASSSSGGASGANVLTF. CDR3 DNA sequence: TGTGCCAGCAGCAGTAGCGGGGGGGCCTCTGGGGCCAACGTCCTGACTTTC. The chain uses TRBV4-2 and TRBJ2-6; TRBD2 matches at 11 bases. The CDR3 totals 17 residues. Per germline, CDR1 LGHNA and CDR2 YNFKEQ. Germline trimming cut 5 bases from V and 0 bases from J; bases unmatched to any gene: 3.

The chain links TRBV7-2 to TRBJ1-1; 7 bases fit TRBD1. The CDR3 sequence is 13 residues long. Germline CDR1 and CDR2: SGHTA and FQGNSA. Trimming took 4 bases from V and 3 from J; bases not matched to a gene: 2. CDR3 amino acids: CASSSGQDTEAFF. The CDR3 region has the DNA TGTGCCAGCAGCTCAGGACAGGACACTGAAGCTTTCTTT.

The genes are TRBV7-6 and TRBJ2-3; no definite D call. The CDR3 totals 11 residues. V dropped 6 bases and J dropped 7 bases, with 8 bases sitting between them. Germline V gene sequence: CDR1 SGHVS, CDR2 FNYEAQ. Here the CDR3 DNA reads TGTGCCAGCAGGTCAAACAATACGCAGTATTTT. Translating it yields CASRSNNTQYF.

This clonotype was detected a few times. This chain links TRBV7-6 with TRBJ2-2; D possibly corresponds to TRBD2 (7 bases). Trimming cost V 5 bases and J 4 bases, with 17 bases left between them. The CDR3 consists of 16 residues. Germline V gene data show CDR1 as SGHVS and CDR2 as FNYEAQ. The CDR3 nucleotides are TGTGCCAGCAGCCCCTTAGGGGGGGGGCTCACCGGGGAGCTGTTTTTT. The encoded protein is CASSPLGGGLTGELFF. The variable domain in full, completed from reference TRBV7-6 and TRBJ2-2, reads GAGVSQSPRYKVTKRGQDVALRCDPISGHVSLYWYRQALGQGPEFLTYFNYEAQQDKSGLPNDRFSAERPEGSISTLTIQRTEQRDSAMYRCASSPLGGGLTGELFFGEGSRLTVL.

This clonotype was counted many times. This chain links TRBV20-1 with TRBJ2-7; possibly TRBD1 or TRBD2 for D (6 bases each). CDR3 length equals 15 residues. Per germline, CDR1 DFQATT and CDR2 SNEGSKA (reference sequence). V lost 0 bases to trimming and J lost 4 bases, with 16 bases between them. CDR3 region: CSAREGRGPGYEQYV. The DNA of the CDR3 is TGCAGTGCTAGAGAGGGACGGGGGCCAGGTTACGAGCAGTACGTC.

The chain uses TRBV5-1 and TRBJ2-1; 9 bases agree with TRBD1. The V gene end was trimmed by 4 bases and the J gene end by 6 bases; junction bases not matched to a gene: 5. The V gene's germline CDR1 is SGHRS and CDR2 YFSETQ. This CDR3 has 14 residues. The chain's CDR3 is CASSPGQGFNEQFF. The CDR3 DNA reads as TGCGCCAGCAGCCCGGGACAGGGTTTCAATGAGCAGTTCTTC.

The chain joins TRBV5-1 to TRBJ2-2; 10 bases line up with TRBD2. The CDR3 consists of 17 residues. In germline, CDR1 is SGHRS, CDR2 YFSETQ. After removal of 4 bases from V and 4 bases from J, the junction contained 10 bases not matched to a gene. CDR3 region: CASSLSAGGLSTGELFF. The CDR3 region has the DNA TGCGCCAGCAGCCTTTCAGCGGGGGGGCTGAGCACCGGGGAGCTGTTTTTT.

This clonotype has a count of ten or more. DNA for the CDR3: TGTGCCAGCAGCTTAGGGGCTAGCACAGATACGCAGTATTTT. Translating gives CASSLGASTDTQYF. The chain couples TRBV7-3 to TRBJ2-3; weak D call: TRBD1 (5 bases). The CDR3 loop spans 14 amino acids. Between the trimmed V and J ends, which lost 2 bases and 0 bases, there was a span of 6 bases. In germline, CDR1 is SGHTA, CDR2 FQGTGA.

The chain has TRBV2 and TRBJ2-2, with 7 bases aligning to TRBD2. Germline loops: CDR1 SNHLY, CDR2 FYNNEI. The length of the CDR3 is 16 residues. The J segment lost 2 bases and the V segment lost 6 bases, leaving 9 bases of the junction unmatched. DNA for the CDR3: TGTGCCAGCAGGGTACCCGGGACTATTAACACCGGGGAGCTGTTTTTT. This translates into CASRVPGTINTGELFF.

This clonotype was seen more than once but under ten times. V usage is TRBV5-1 and J usage is TRBJ2-7; D gene unclear. The V end was cut by 0 bases, the J end by 0 bases, with 7 bases between. Germline V gives CDR1 SGHRS, CDR2 YFSETQ. This CDR3 region has 14 residues. Here the CDR3 reads CASSLDGLSYEQYF. Written as DNA, the CDR3 is TGCGCCAGCAGCTTGGACGGTCTCTCCTACGAGCAGTACTTC.

There are a few counts of this clonotype. This chain connects TRBV20-1 to TRBJ1-1; D is unresolved. CDR1 is DFQATT, CDR2 SNEGSKA, per germline (reference sequence). This CDR3 is 13 amino acids long. Trimming shortened V by 3 bases and J by 3 bases, and 11 bases separated the two germline ends. The DNA of the CDR3 is TGCAGTGCTAGGTATAGGTGGGACACTGAAGCTTTCTTT. Translation gives CSARYRWDTEAFF.

This clonotype was seen a handful of times. Here the CDR3 DNA reads TGTGCCAGCAGCCCCGCTGGCACAGGGGACTATGGCTACACCTTC. It is translated as CASSPAGTGDYGYTF. The V and J genes are TRBV7-9 and TRBJ1-2; 7 bases line up with TRBD1. V lost 5 bases, J lost 3 bases, and 9 bases stayed unmatched. This CDR3 is 15 amino acids long. The germline V gene has CDR1 SEHNR and CDR2 FQNEAQ (reference sequence).

CDR3 bases: TGTGCCAGCAGCTTTTATCAAAACACTGAAGCTTTCTTT. Translation gives CASSFYQNTEAFF. This chain joins TRBV7-2 and TRBJ1-1, with no clear D. Trimming left V 3 bases short and J 2 bases short, with 7 bases between. CDR1 SGHTA and CDR2 FQGNSA come from the germline V gene. The CDR3 runs to 13 residues.

This clonotype was seen repeatedly, ten times or more. This chain connects TRBV12-3 or TRBV12-4 to TRBJ2-7; weak D call: TRBD1 (5 bases). Trimming shortened V by 6 bases and J by 5 bases, and 11 bases separated the two germline ends. CDR3 length: 12 residues. The CDR3 DNA reads as TGTGCCAGCAGACCCGACAGTAACGAGCAGTACTTC. Amino acids: CASRPDSNEQYF.

The V call is TRBV10-1, the J call TRBJ1-1; no clear D. Germline V gene data show CDR1 as WNHNN and CDR2 as SYGVQD (reference sequence). Trimming took 4 bases from V and 1 from J, leaving 4 bases between them. The CDR3 runs 12 residues. CDR3 residues: CASSGTNTEAFF. CDR3 bases: TGCGCCAGCAGTGGAACGAACACTGAAGCTTTCTTT.

This clonotype came up many times. This chain connects TRBV29-1 to TRBJ2-7; 7 bases align to TRBD1. Germline V gives CDR1 SQVTM, CDR2 ANQGSEA. The CDR3 sequence is 13 residues long. The V and J ends lost 4 bases and 3 bases, in that order; junction bases with no gene match: 6. The CDR3 DNA reads as TGCAGCGTTGGGACAGGAGAGATCTACGAGCAGTACTTC. It specifies CSVGTGEIYEQYF.

This chain links TRBV28 with TRBJ1-1; no definite D call. Germline CDR1 MDHEN, CDR2 SYDVKM. CDR3 size: 14 residues. The V end lost 7 bases, the J end lost 0 bases, and 12 bases lay between the germline ends. The CDR3 coding sequence is TGTGCCAGCAACTCCGGGCAGATGAACACTGAAGCTTTCTTT. Encoded protein: CASNSGQMNTEAFF.

The chain combines TRBV29-1 with TRBJ1-6; possibly TRBD1 for D (5 bases). Germline V gives CDR1 SQVTM, CDR2 ANQGSEA. The CDR3 contains 16 residues. The V gene lost 8 bases and the J gene lost 0 bases, with 17 bases spanning the gap. This CDR3 reads CSFGHHSRSYNSPLHF. In nucleotides, the CDR3 is TGCAGCTTTGGACACCACTCTCGCTCCTATAATTCACCCCTCCACTTT. Full variable domain (outside the CDR3, taken from reference TRBV29-1 and TRBJ1-6): SAVISQKPSRDICQRGTSLTIQCQVDSQVTMMFWYRQQPGQSLTLIATANQGSEATYESGFVIDKFPISRPNLTFSTLTVSNMSPEDSSIYLCSFGHHSRSYNSPLHFGNGTRLTVT.